This entry concerns a single TCR beta chain. Its target is not known. CD45RO-negative CD8 cells positively selected for CCR7 made up the naive population, which excluded terminally differentiated effector memory CD45RA+ cells. The data stem from a study of shared clonotypes between healthy human individuals. Across the study: The donor group consisted of a couple of women and a few men, aged 18 to 49. Per donor, three plates held CD4 naive cells, three held CD4 memory, two held CD8 naive and one held CD8 memory.

Deep-level settings were used for running the assay. Method: immunoSEQ multiplex PCR; TCRdb's copy keeps in-frame clones and lacks some. The sample holds millions of clones, approximately 94% seen once. Regarding the study as a whole: Compared with memory subsets, naive subsets generally had larger estimated richness.

The CDR3 loop spans 18 amino acids. Looked up from germline, CDR1 is ENHRY and CDR2 is SYGVKD. The J segment lost 7 bases and the V segment lost 3 bases, leaving 14 bases of the junction unmatched. This TCR was recovered from a man aged 18 to 30 in good health. Specimen: naive CD8+ T cells sorted from blood. The V gene is TRBV10-3, the J gene TRBJ2-2; 10 bases fit TRBD2. The DNA of the CDR3 is TGTGCCATCAGTGAACCTTGGCTAGCGGGAGTCGGCGACGGGGAGCTGTTTTTT. Translated: CAISEPWLAGVGDGELFF.